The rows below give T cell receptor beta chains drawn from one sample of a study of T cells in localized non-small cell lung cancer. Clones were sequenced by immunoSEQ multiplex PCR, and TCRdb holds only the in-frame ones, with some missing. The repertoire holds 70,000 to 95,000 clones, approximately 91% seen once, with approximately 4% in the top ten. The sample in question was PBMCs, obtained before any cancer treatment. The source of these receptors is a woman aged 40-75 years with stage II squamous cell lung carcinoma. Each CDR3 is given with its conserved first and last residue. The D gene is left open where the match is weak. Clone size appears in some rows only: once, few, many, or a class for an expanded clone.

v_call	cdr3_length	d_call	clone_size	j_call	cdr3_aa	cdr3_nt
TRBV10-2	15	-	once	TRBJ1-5	CASSESGRPDQPQHF	TGCGCCAGCAGTGAGTCAGGCAGGCCAGATCAGCCCCAGCATTTT
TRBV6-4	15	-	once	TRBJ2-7	CASRLRQVTSYEQYF	TGTGCCAGCAGGCTCCGACAGGTTACCTCCTACGAGCAGTACTTC
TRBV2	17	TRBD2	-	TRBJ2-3	CASSELGLAGITDTQYF	TGTGCCAGCAGTGAATTGGGACTAGCGGGAATCACAGATACGCAGTATTTT
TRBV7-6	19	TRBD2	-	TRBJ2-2	CASNSRTSGGAWGTGELFF	TGTGCCAGCAACTCCCGGACTAGCGGGGGGGCCTGGGGCACCGGGGAGCTGTTTTTT
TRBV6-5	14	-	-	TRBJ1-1	CATGTSRSVLDAFF	TGTGCGACCGGGACCTCCCGCTCTGTTTTGGACGCTTTCTTT
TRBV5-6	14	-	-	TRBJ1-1	CASSWSQGNTEAFF	TGTGCCAGCAGCTGGTCACAGGGGAACACTGAAGCTTTCTTT
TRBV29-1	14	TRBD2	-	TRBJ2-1	CSVVGLAGSNEQFF	TGCAGCGTTGTGGGACTAGCGGGAAGTAATGAGCAGTTCTTC
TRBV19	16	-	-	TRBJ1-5	CASSIVPDGRGASQHF	TGTGCCAGTAGTATAGTTCCCGACGGACGTGGGGCGTCCCAGCATTTT
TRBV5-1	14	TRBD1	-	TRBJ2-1	CASSLVVGGKGQFF	TGCGCCAGCAGCTTGGTCGTAGGGGGCAAGGGGCAGTTCTTC
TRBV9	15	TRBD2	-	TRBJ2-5	CASSVGTSSQETQYF	TGTGCCAGCAGCGTAGGGACTAGCTCCCAAGAGACCCAGTACTTC
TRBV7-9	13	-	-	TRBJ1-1	CAGSQGMDTEAFF	TGTGCCGGCTCACAGGGTATGGACACTGAAGCTTTCTTT
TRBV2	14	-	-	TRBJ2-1	CASKGLQLYNEQFF	TGTGCCAGCAAAGGACTGCAATTATACAATGAGCAGTTCTTC
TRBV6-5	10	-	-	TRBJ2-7	CASRLGEQYF	TGTGCCAGCCGGCTAGGAGAGCAGTACTTC
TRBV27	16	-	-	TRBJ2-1	CAGSLSLSASYNEQFF	TGTGCCGGCAGTTTATCGTTGTCAGCCTCCTACAATGAGCAGTTCTTC
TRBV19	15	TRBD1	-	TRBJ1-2	CASSRDRGQGYGYTF	TGTGCCAGTAGTAGGGACAGGGGACAGGGGTATGGCTACACCTTC
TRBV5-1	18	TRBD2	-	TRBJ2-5	CASSLVVTSGGAVQTQYF	TGCGCCAGCAGCTTGGTTGTTACTAGCGGGGGGGCAGTCCAGACCCAGTACTTC
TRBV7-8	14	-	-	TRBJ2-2	CASSLGVTTGELFF	TGTGCCAGCAGCTTAGGGGTCACCACCGGGGAGCTGTTTTTT
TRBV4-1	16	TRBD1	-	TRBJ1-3	CASTLAGGFSGNTIYF	TGCGCCAGCACGTTAGCAGGGGGCTTTTCTGGAAACACCATATATTTT
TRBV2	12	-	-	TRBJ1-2	CASRVSSVSNTF	TGTGCCAGCAGGGTGTCTTCAGTGTCCAACACCTTC
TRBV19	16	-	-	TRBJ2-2	CASSNSKGSGIGELFF	TGTGCCAGTAGTAACTCCAAGGGGAGTGGGATCGGGGAGCTGTTTTTT
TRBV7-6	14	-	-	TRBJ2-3	CASSLVATGDTQYF	TGTGCCAGCAGCTTAGTAGCGACGGGAGATACGCAGTATTTT
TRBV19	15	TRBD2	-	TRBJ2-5	CASKVKRGGQETQYF	TGTGCCAGTAAGGTGAAGCGGGGGGGCCAGGAGACCCAGTACTTC
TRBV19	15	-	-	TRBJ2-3	CASSMLGAPTDTQYF	TGTGCCAGTAGTATGCTGGGGGCTCCCACAGATACGCAGTATTTT
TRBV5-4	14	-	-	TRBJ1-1	CASSPRGSGTEAFF	TGTGCCAGCAGCCCTAGGGGTTCGGGCACTGAAGCTTTCTTT
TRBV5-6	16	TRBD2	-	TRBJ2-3	CASSITAGGRADTQYF	TGTGCCAGCAGCATTACTGCGGGGGGCCGTGCAGATACGCAGTATTTT
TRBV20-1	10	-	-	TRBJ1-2	CSAGHHGYTF	TGCAGTGCTGGCCACCATGGCTACACCTTC
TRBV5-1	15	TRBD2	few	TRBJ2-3	CATRERGHYTDTQYF	TGCGCCACCCGGGAGCGGGGGCATTACACAGATACGCAGTATTTT
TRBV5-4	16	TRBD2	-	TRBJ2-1	CASSLPSGRADNEQFF	TGTGCCAGCAGCCTACCTAGCGGGAGGGCCGACAATGAGCAGTTCTTC
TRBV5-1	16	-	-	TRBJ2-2	CASSPAARGQPGELFF	TGCGCCAGCAGCCCAGCCGCGCGGGGGCAACCCGGGGAGCTGTTTTTT
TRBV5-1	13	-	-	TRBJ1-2	CASSLSQAPGYTF	TGCGCCAGCAGCTTGAGTCAGGCCCCCGGCTACACCTTC
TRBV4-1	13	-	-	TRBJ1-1	CASSQVQGTEAFF	TGCGCCAGCAGCCAAGTACAGGGCACTGAAGCTTTCTTT
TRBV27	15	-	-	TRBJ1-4	CASSLRTGSNEKLFF	TGTGCCAGCAGTTTAAGAACAGGGTCTAATGAAAAACTGTTTTTT
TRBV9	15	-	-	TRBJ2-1	CASSVGPGSYNEQFF	TGTGCCAGCAGCGTAGGCCCGGGCTCCTACAATGAGCAGTTCTTC
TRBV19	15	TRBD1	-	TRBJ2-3	CASSMGTGTTDTQYF	TGTGCCAGTAGTATGGGGACAGGCACCACAGATACGCAGTATTTT